The rows below give T cell receptor beta chains drawn from one sample of a study of T cells in Graves' hyperthyroidism and ophthalmopathy. TCRdb reanalysed the multiplex PCR reads using MiXCR and keeps one entry per CDR3 protein. The data show approximately 600,000 distinct CDR3 sequences, with over 12% seen just once and 7.1% held by the top ten. Sequenced input: blood. These receptors were taken from a woman under 30 with Graves' ophthalmopathy. The CDR3 runs from the conserved cysteine through the conserved F or W. A D gene is named only where the DNA matches it firmly. The size entry is marked missing in some rows and otherwise reads once, few, many or a size class.

j_call: TRBJ1-5; d_call: NA; clone_size: NA; v_call: TRBV6-1; cdr3_aa: CASSRQESNQPQHF; cdr3_nt: TGTGCCAGCAGCCGACAGGAAAGCAATCAGCCCCAGCATTTT
j_call: TRBJ2-5; d_call: NA; clone_size: few; v_call: TRBV9; cdr3_aa: CASSVTVGETQYF; cdr3_nt: TGTGCCAGCAGCGTCACAGTAGGAGAGACCCAGTACTTC
j_call: TRBJ2-1; d_call: TRBD2; clone_size: few; v_call: TRBV5-1; cdr3_aa: CASSLVGREWDGTPYNEQFF; cdr3_nt: TGCGCCAGCAGCTTGGTGGGGCGGGAGTGGGATGGGACCCCTTACAATGAGCAGTTCTTC
j_call: TRBJ2-3; d_call: TRBD2; clone_size: NA; v_call: TRBV2; cdr3_aa: CASSPLAGESDTQYF; cdr3_nt: TGTGCCAGCAGCCCTCTAGCGGGAGAGTCAGATACGCAGTATTTT
j_call: TRBJ2-7; d_call: NA; clone_size: few; v_call: TRBV6-1; cdr3_aa: CASSLGNVYEQYF; cdr3_nt: TGTGCCAGCAGCCTCGGGAACGTATACGAGCAGTACTTC
j_call: TRBJ1-4; d_call: TRBD1; clone_size: many; v_call: TRBV7-9; cdr3_aa: CASSLAQGGVEKLFF; cdr3_nt: TGTGCCAGCAGCTTAGCGCAGGGGGGCGTTGAAAAACTGTTTTTT
j_call: TRBJ2-7; d_call: TRBD1; clone_size: many; v_call: TRBV2; cdr3_aa: CASSELGQDYEQYF; cdr3_nt: TGTGCCAGCAGTGAACTGGGACAGGACTACGAGCAGTACTTC
j_call: TRBJ1-2; d_call: NA; clone_size: NA; v_call: TRBV7-9; cdr3_aa: CASSLVIGANYGYTF; cdr3_nt: TGTGCCAGCAGCTTAGTAATCGGGGCTAACTATGGCTACACCTTC
j_call: TRBJ2-3; d_call: TRBD2; clone_size: many; v_call: TRBV29-1; cdr3_aa: CSAPGLAGGNTDTQYF; cdr3_nt: TGCAGCGCACCGGGACTAGCGGGAGGGAACACAGATACGCAGTATTTT
j_call: TRBJ2-1; d_call: NA; clone_size: many; v_call: TRBV20-1; cdr3_aa: CSASTRGGYDNEQFF; cdr3_nt: TGCAGTGCTAGTACCCGCGGCGGGTACGACAATGAGCAGTTCTTC
j_call: TRBJ1-1; d_call: NA; clone_size: NA; v_call: TRBV19; cdr3_aa: CASSPPGGVFF; cdr3_nt: TGTGCCAGTAGTCCCCCCGGGGGGGTTTTCTTT
j_call: TRBJ2-7; d_call: NA; clone_size: few; v_call: TRBV4-1; cdr3_aa: CASSHPETSLYEQYF; cdr3_nt: TGCGCCAGCAGCCACCCGGAAACTAGCCTGTACGAGCAGTACTTC
j_call: TRBJ2-1; d_call: TRBD2; clone_size: many; v_call: TRBV7-2; cdr3_aa: CASSLQLAVIEQFF; cdr3_nt: TGTGCCAGCAGCTTACAACTAGCGGTAATTGAGCAGTTCTTC
j_call: TRBJ2-1; d_call: NA; clone_size: NA; v_call: TRBV14; cdr3_aa: CASSQDPASRGAPYNEQFF; cdr3_nt: TGTGCCAGCAGCCAAGATCCGGCGAGCAGGGGTGCCCCCTACAATGAGCAGTTCTTC
j_call: TRBJ2-7; d_call: NA; clone_size: many; v_call: TRBV20-1; cdr3_aa: CSARVRDFGEQYF; cdr3_nt: TGCAGTGCTAGAGTAAGAGACTTTGGGGAGCAGTACTTC
j_call: TRBJ2-7; d_call: TRBD2; clone_size: NA; v_call: TRBV7-2; cdr3_aa: CASREGLAGVFVHEQYF; cdr3_nt: TGTGCCAGCAGGGAGGGACTAGCGGGAGTCTTTGTCCACGAGCAGTACTTC
j_call: TRBJ2-3; d_call: NA; clone_size: NA; v_call: TRBV28; cdr3_aa: CASRAGTNRNTQYF; cdr3_nt: TGTGCCAGCAGGGCAGGGACCAATCGAAATACGCAGTATTTT
j_call: TRBJ2-7; d_call: TRBD2; clone_size: many; v_call: TRBV2; cdr3_aa: CASSEASLSGSLYEQYF; cdr3_nt: TGTGCCAGCAGTGAAGCGAGTCTTAGCGGGAGCTTGTACGAGCAGTACTTC
j_call: TRBJ2-1; d_call: TRBD2; clone_size: many; v_call: TRBV20-1; cdr3_aa: CSARGLAGVESRYNEQFF; cdr3_nt: TGCAGTGCTAGAGGACTAGCGGGAGTGGAGTCCCGGTACAATGAGCAGTTCTTC
j_call: TRBJ1-1; d_call: NA; clone_size: many; v_call: TRBV7-8; cdr3_aa: CASRPKPPTGPNGEDTEAFF; cdr3_nt: TGTGCCAGCAGGCCAAAGCCACCAACAGGGCCGAACGGGGAGGACACTGAAGCTTTCTTT
j_call: TRBJ1-4; d_call: NA; clone_size: many; v_call: TRBV30; cdr3_aa: CAWVGPTNEKLFF; cdr3_nt: TGTGCCTGGGTGGGGCCGACTAATGAAAAACTGTTTTTT
j_call: TRBJ1-1; d_call: TRBD1; clone_size: NA; v_call: TRBV19; cdr3_aa: CASSIGGGQGAGEAFF; cdr3_nt: TGTGCCAGTAGTATAGGAGGCGGACAGGGGGCTGGTGAAGCTTTCTTT
j_call: TRBJ2-1; d_call: TRBD2; clone_size: once; v_call: TRBV29-1; cdr3_aa: CSVDGTSGIDNEQFF; cdr3_nt: TGCAGCGTCGACGGGACTAGCGGGATTGACAATGAGCAGTTCTTC
j_call: TRBJ2-7; d_call: TRBD2; clone_size: many; v_call: TRBV7-2; cdr3_aa: CASSLGEGPYEQYF; cdr3_nt: TGTGCCAGCAGCTTAGGGGAGGGGCCCTACGAGCAGTACTTC
j_call: TRBJ1-4; d_call: NA; clone_size: few; v_call: TRBV18; cdr3_aa: CASSLRDILGSGEKLFF; cdr3_nt: TGTGCCAGCTCACTCCGGGACATTTTGGGTTCGGGTGAAAAACTGTTTTTT
j_call: TRBJ2-1; d_call: TRBD2; clone_size: few; v_call: TRBV20-1; cdr3_aa: CSATSLAGGPWGGDEQFF; cdr3_nt: TGCAGTGCTACCTCACTAGCGGGAGGGCCTTGGGGAGGTGATGAGCAGTTCTTC
j_call: TRBJ1-1; d_call: NA; clone_size: many; v_call: TRBV3-1; cdr3_aa: CASSPTWLVAVSIGTEAFF; cdr3_nt: TGTGCCAGCAGCCCTACTTGGTTGGTGGCAGTCTCTATAGGGACTGAAGCTTTCTTT
j_call: TRBJ2-7; d_call: TRBD1; clone_size: many; v_call: TRBV27; cdr3_aa: CASSQMDRLTYEQYF; cdr3_nt: TGTGCCAGCAGCCAGATGGACAGGCTGACCTACGAGCAGTACTTC
j_call: TRBJ2-5; d_call: TRBD1; clone_size: many; v_call: TRBV12-3/TRBV12-4; cdr3_aa: CASSPGQGETQYF; cdr3_nt: TGTGCCAGCAGTCCAGGACAGGGGGAGACCCAGTACTTC
j_call: TRBJ2-3; d_call: TRBD1; clone_size: few; v_call: TRBV7-9; cdr3_aa: CASSLNTGVSDTQYF; cdr3_nt: TGTGCCAGCAGCTTAAACACAGGGGTGTCAGATACGCAGTATTTT
j_call: TRBJ2-2; d_call: TRBD1; clone_size: once; v_call: TRBV6-1; cdr3_aa: CASSLRTGEAGELFF; cdr3_nt: TGTGCCAGCAGTCTCAGGACAGGGGAGGCCGGGGAGCTGTTTTTT
j_call: TRBJ2-7; d_call: NA; clone_size: many; v_call: TRBV27; cdr3_aa: CASSSAGPGYEQYF; cdr3_nt: TGTGCCAGCAGTTCCGCGGGACCGGGCTACGAGCAGTACTTC
j_call: TRBJ2-1; d_call: NA; clone_size: NA; v_call: TRBV4-3; cdr3_aa: CANSQTGLDEQFF; cdr3_nt: TGCGCCAACAGCCAAACAGGGTTGGATGAGCAGTTCTTC
j_call: TRBJ2-3; d_call: TRBD1; clone_size: NA; v_call: TRBV7-3; cdr3_aa: CASSLKGDRGQRTDTQYF; cdr3_nt: TGTGCCAGCAGCTTAAAGGGGGACAGGGGGCAACGCACAGATACGCAGTATTTT
j_call: TRBJ1-2; d_call: NA; clone_size: few; v_call: TRBV7-2; cdr3_aa: CASSLEVTANYGYTF; cdr3_nt: TGTGCCAGCAGCTTAGAGGTTACAGCGAACTATGGCTACACCTTC
j_call: TRBJ2-3; d_call: NA; clone_size: NA; v_call: TRBV25-1; cdr3_aa: CASSAGGGTDTQYF; cdr3_nt: TGTGCCAGCAGTGCAGGGGGGGGCACAGATACGCAGTATTTT
j_call: TRBJ2-7; d_call: NA; clone_size: many; v_call: TRBV28; cdr3_aa: CASSPIPSGSYEQYF; cdr3_nt: TGTGCCAGCAGCCCAATTCCTTCGGGCTCCTACGAGCAGTACTTC
j_call: TRBJ1-4; d_call: TRBD1; clone_size: few; v_call: TRBV5-4; cdr3_aa: CASSLYETGDNEKLFF; cdr3_nt: TGTGCCAGCAGCTTGTACGAAACAGGGGATAATGAAAAACTGTTTTTT
j_call: TRBJ2-1; d_call: NA; clone_size: few; v_call: TRBV18; cdr3_aa: CASSPPAEGSYNEQFF; cdr3_nt: TGTGCCAGCTCACCACCGGCGGAGGGCTCCTACAATGAGCAGTTCTTC
j_call: TRBJ2-7; d_call: NA; clone_size: few; v_call: TRBV9; cdr3_aa: CASSVAGKVGSYEQYF; cdr3_nt: TGTGCCAGCAGCGTAGCAGGGAAGGTTGGATCCTACGAGCAGTACTTC
j_call: TRBJ1-2; d_call: NA; clone_size: few; v_call: TRBV7-9; cdr3_aa: CASSLGEGGYYGYTF; cdr3_nt: TGTGCCAGCAGCTTAGGGGAAGGGGGATACTATGGCTACACCTTC
j_call: TRBJ2-7; d_call: NA; clone_size: NA; v_call: TRBV28; cdr3_aa: CASRVRGHFEQYF; cdr3_nt: TGTGCCAGCAGGGTCAGGGGTCACTTCGAGCAGTACTTC
j_call: TRBJ1-4; d_call: TRBD1; clone_size: NA; v_call: TRBV7-2; cdr3_aa: CASSETGVNEKLFF; cdr3_nt: TGTGCCAGCAGCGAGACAGGGGTTAATGAAAAACTGTTTTTT
j_call: TRBJ2-4; d_call: NA; clone_size: once; v_call: TRBV6-1; cdr3_aa: CASSAYRILAKNIQYF; cdr3_nt: TGTGCCAGCAGTGCTTACAGAATTTTAGCCAAAAACATTCAGTACTTC
j_call: TRBJ2-4; d_call: NA; clone_size: NA; v_call: TRBV28; cdr3_aa: CATTGWESKNIQYF; cdr3_nt: TGTGCCACCACAGGATGGGAATCCAAAAACATTCAGTACTTC
j_call: TRBJ2-1; d_call: NA; clone_size: many; v_call: TRBV6-5; cdr3_aa: CASSYSIGTYNEQFF; cdr3_nt: TGTGCCAGCAGTTACTCGATTGGGACGTACAATGAGCAGTTCTTC
j_call: TRBJ2-3; d_call: TRBD1; clone_size: many; v_call: TRBV6-1; cdr3_aa: CASSGQGGTDTQYF; cdr3_nt: TGTGCCAGCAGTGGACAGGGTGGCACAGATACGCAGTATTTT
j_call: TRBJ2-3; d_call: TRBD2; clone_size: NA; v_call: TRBV6-5; cdr3_aa: CASSWGLAGAPPDTQYF; cdr3_nt: TGTGCCAGCAGTTGGGGACTAGCGGGAGCCCCCCCAGATACGCAGTATTTT
j_call: TRBJ2-7; d_call: TRBD1; clone_size: many; v_call: TRBV4-2; cdr3_aa: CASSLHVQGEYEQYF; cdr3_nt: TGTGCCAGCAGCCTACACGTCCAGGGGGAGTACGAGCAGTACTTC
j_call: TRBJ2-7; d_call: TRBD2; clone_size: many; v_call: TRBV20-1; cdr3_aa: CSAREPSGASFEQYF; cdr3_nt: TGCAGTGCTAGAGAACCTAGCGGGGCCAGCTTCGAGCAGTACTTC
j_call: TRBJ2-1; d_call: NA; clone_size: many; v_call: TRBV7-3; cdr3_aa: CASSLNSHEQFF; cdr3_nt: TGTGCCAGCAGCTTAAACAGCCACGAGCAGTTCTTC
j_call: TRBJ1-5; d_call: NA; clone_size: NA; v_call: TRBV19; cdr3_aa: CASSTSGASFRDNQPQHF; cdr3_nt: TGTGCCAGTAGTACCTCCGGTGCCTCCTTCAGGGACAATCAGCCCCAGCATTTT
j_call: TRBJ1-1; d_call: TRBD1; clone_size: few; v_call: TRBV4-2; cdr3_aa: CASSQDRGPTEAFF; cdr3_nt: TGTGCCAGCAGCCAAGACAGGGGGCCAACTGAAGCTTTCTTT
j_call: TRBJ2-1; d_call: TRBD2; clone_size: many; v_call: TRBV28; cdr3_aa: CASSSGTSGKSTYNEQFF; cdr3_nt: TGTGCCAGCAGTTCCGGGACTAGCGGGAAATCAACCTACAATGAGCAGTTCTTC
j_call: TRBJ2-3; d_call: NA; clone_size: many; v_call: TRBV29-1; cdr3_aa: CSVAKVVTDTQYF; cdr3_nt: TGCAGCGTTGCAAAGGTTGTCACAGATACGCAGTATTTT
j_call: TRBJ2-7; d_call: TRBD2; clone_size: many; v_call: TRBV5-6; cdr3_aa: CASSSPVTQREGYEQYF; cdr3_nt: TGTGCCAGCAGCTCCCCTGTGACACAGCGGGAGGGCTACGAGCAGTACTTC
j_call: TRBJ2-1; d_call: TRBD1; clone_size: NA; v_call: TRBV9; cdr3_aa: CASSGTGGMSNEQFF; cdr3_nt: TGTGCCAGCAGCGGGACAGGGGGCATGTCCAATGAGCAGTTCTTC
j_call: TRBJ2-2; d_call: TRBD1; clone_size: many; v_call: TRBV13; cdr3_aa: CASSLVPRGYGELFF; cdr3_nt: TGTGCCAGCAGCTTAGTCCCCAGGGGGTACGGGGAGCTGTTTTTT
j_call: TRBJ2-1; d_call: NA; clone_size: many; v_call: TRBV3-1; cdr3_aa: CASSQDYQSSYNEQFF; cdr3_nt: TGTGCCAGCAGCCAAGATTACCAGAGCTCCTACAATGAGCAGTTCTTC